A selection of T cell receptor beta chains follows, all from one sample in a study of CD8+ T cells in alopecia areata. Sequencing was performed with immunoSEQ multiplex PCR; in TCRdb, only in-frame clones are kept and a portion is missing. Of around 210,000 clones in the sample, roughly 50% are singletons; the top ten hold 4% to 6%. Sequenced: CD8+ T cells sorted from blood. Source of these receptors: a human donor in good health. The CDR3 runs from the conserved cysteine through the conserved F or W. Each record gives: V gene, clone size, J gene, D gene, CDR3 protein, CDR3 DNA. D genes are given only for firm matches. Clone size is given for some rows only: seen once, a few or many times, or a class if the clone is expanded.

TRBV15,once,TRBJ1-5,NA,CATSTGAASNQPQHF,TGTGCCACCAGCACAGGGGCCGCTAGCAATCAGCCCCAGCATTTT
TRBV4-1,NA,TRBJ2-3,NA,CASSPGANTDTQYF,TGCGCCAGCAGCCCGGGGGCCAACACAGATACGCAGTATTTT
TRBV14,few,TRBJ2-3,NA,CASSQRQRSTDTQYF,TGTGCCAGCAGCCAAAGACAGCGAAGCACAGATACGCAGTATTTT
TRBV15,NA,TRBJ2-4,NA,CATSARVEGNIQYF,TGTGCCACCAGCGCCCGGGTCGAGGGAAACATTCAGTACTTC
TRBV29-1,NA,TRBJ2-7,TRBD2,CSVEVWRGGNYEQYF,TGCAGCGTTGAGGTTTGGCGGGGGGGGAACTACGAGCAGTACTTC
TRBV9,NA,TRBJ2-3,TRBD2,CASSVDQGLAGGGADTQYF,TGTGCCAGCAGCGTAGACCAGGGACTAGCGGGGGGCGGGGCAGATACGCAGTATTTT
TRBV14,NA,TRBJ2-5,NA,CASRWGAGETQYF,TGTGCCAGCAGGTGGGGGGCCGGAGAGACCCAGTACTTC
TRBV7-6,NA,TRBJ2-3,NA,CASTSPWGLQTDTQYF,TGTGCCAGCACCTCACCCTGGGGCCTGCAAACAGATACGCAGTATTTT
TRBV11-2,NA,TRBJ2-1,TRBD1,CASSPEGGPYNEQFF,TGTGCCAGCAGCCCAGAAGGGGGCCCCTACAATGAGCAGTTCTTC
TRBV29-1,NA,TRBJ2-1,TRBD1,CSVNLGTAYNEQFF,TGCAGCGTAAACTTAGGGACAGCCTACAATGAGCAGTTCTTC
TRBV25-1,NA,TRBJ2-1,NA,CASSEWGDGDNEQFF,TGTGCCAGCAGTGAATGGGGGGACGGTGACAATGAGCAGTTCTTC